This is a list of T cell receptor beta chains from one sample in a study of T-cell reconstitution after alpha-beta-depleted transplantation in children. TCRdb analysed the PCR reads with MiXCR anew, one entry per CDR3 protein. The sample holds about 350,000 distinct CDR3 sequences; roughly 13% are singletons and the top ten take over 3.5%. The source was PBMCs, collected from the stem cell graft. The receptors here all came from a human donor who donated a stem cell graft to a child with Fanconi anemia. The CDR3 runs from the conserved cysteine through the conserved F or W. Each record gives: J gene, V gene, CDR3 length, D gene, clone size, CDR3 protein, CDR3 DNA. D genes are given only for firm matches. The size entry is marked missing in some rows and otherwise reads once, few, many or a size class.

>TRBJ1-5|TRBV6-1|14|NA|few
CAGSVGGEGQPQHF
TGTGCCGGTTCTGTGGGGGGCGAGGGGCAGCCCCAGCATTTT
>TRBJ2-1|TRBV12-3/TRBV12-4|17|NA|many
CASSSTPGELNYNEQFF
TGTGCCAGCAGTTCCACCCCAGGGGAGCTAAACTACAATGAGCAGTTCTTC
>TRBJ1-1|TRBV14|15|NA|few
CASSPVGGVFTEAFF
TGTGCCAGCAGCCCAGTGGGAGGGGTGTTCACTGAAGCTTTCTTT
>TRBJ2-3|TRBV4-2|14|NA|many
CASSQDAGVGTQYF
TGTGCCAGCAGCCAAGACGCGGGCGTTGGTACGCAGTATTTT
>TRBJ2-1|TRBV12-3/TRBV12-4|14|TRBD1|few
CASSFTGQGVEQFF
TGTGCCAGCAGTTTTACAGGACAGGGGGTTGAGCAGTTCTTC
>TRBJ1-4|TRBV5-1|12|NA|NA
CASSSDREKLFF
TGCGCCAGCAGCTCCGATAGAGAAAAACTGTTTTTT
>TRBJ1-2|TRBV5-8|15|NA|NA
CASTPRSRGSKGYTF
TGTGCCAGCACCCCGAGGTCCAGGGGTTCAAAAGGCTACACCTTC
>TRBJ2-5|TRBV5-1|16|NA|many
CASSLTSQGPQETQYF
TGCGCCAGCAGCTTGACTTCCCAGGGACCTCAAGAGACCCAGTACTTC
>TRBJ2-4|TRBV20-1|15|NA|many
CSAVHRDGTKNIQYF
TGCAGTGCTGTCCACAGGGATGGAACCAAAAACATTCAGTACTTC
>TRBJ2-1|TRBV27|15|TRBD2|NA
CASSSIAGGYNEQFF
TGTGCCAGCAGTTCCATAGCGGGGGGATACAATGAGCAGTTCTTC